This T cell receptor (beta chain) appears in the sequencing data of a study of T cells in Graves' hyperthyroidism and ophthalmopathy. This clonotype was seen a few times. A read error may account for a junction end that differs from germline. Amplification of TCR beta CDR3 regions used RNA as the template. A set of HTBI primers served as the primers for a first-round RT-PCR of the TCR CDR3. TCRdb redid the calling of the multiplex PCR reads with MiXCR, one entry per CDR3 protein. This sample has about 610,000 distinct CDR3 sequences; 16% occur once, and the top ten carry under 3.5%. The TCR sequence derives from a woman in her thirties or forties with Graves' ophthalmopathy. What was sequenced was blood.

The chain's CDR3 is CASSLEPPASGITPNLATNEKLFF. The CDR3 DNA reads TGTGCTAGCAGCTTAGAGCCCCCGGCGTCAGGGATAACACCGAACCTTGCAACTAATGAAAAACTGTTTTTT. The chain has TRBV7-7 and TRBJ1-4, with D possibly TRBD1 on 5 matching bases. CDR3 length equals 24 residues. Germline V gene lookup returns CDR1 SSHAT and CDR2 FNYEAQ (reference sequence).